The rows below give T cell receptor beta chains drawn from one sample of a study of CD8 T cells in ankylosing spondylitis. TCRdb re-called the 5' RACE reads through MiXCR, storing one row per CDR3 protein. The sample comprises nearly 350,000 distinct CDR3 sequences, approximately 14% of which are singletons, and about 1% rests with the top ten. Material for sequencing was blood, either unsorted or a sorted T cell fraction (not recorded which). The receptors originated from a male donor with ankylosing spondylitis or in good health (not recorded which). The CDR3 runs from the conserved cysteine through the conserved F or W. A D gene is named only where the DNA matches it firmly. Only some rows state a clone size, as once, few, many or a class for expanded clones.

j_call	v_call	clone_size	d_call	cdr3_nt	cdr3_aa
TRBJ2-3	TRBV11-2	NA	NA	TGTGCCAGCAGCTCAAACGGACTCGACACAGATACGCAGTATTTT	CASSSNGLDTDTQYF
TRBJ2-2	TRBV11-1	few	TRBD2	TGTGCCAGCAGCCGTGAAATAGCGGGAGGAACCGGGGAGCTGTTTTTT	CASSREIAGGTGELFF
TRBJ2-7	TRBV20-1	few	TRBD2	TGCAGTGCTAGAGATCCTAGCGGGACGACCTACGAGCAGTACTTC	CSARDPSGTTYEQYF
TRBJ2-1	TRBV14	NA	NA	TGTGCCAGCAGCCCCCCTATGCGGAGCTCCTACAATGAGCAGTTCTTC	CASSPPMRSSYNEQFF
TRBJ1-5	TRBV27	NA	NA	TGTGCCAGCGGGCATCAGCCCCAGCATTTT	CASGHQPQHF
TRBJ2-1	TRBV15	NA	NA	TGTGCCACCAGCAGAGATAGGGCGGGACGAAACAATGAGCAGTTCTTC	CATSRDRAGRNNEQFF
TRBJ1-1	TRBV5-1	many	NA	TGCGCCAGCAGCTTAAGAAGGGGCGCTGAAGCTTTCTTT	CASSLRRGAEAFF
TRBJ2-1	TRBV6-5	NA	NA	TGTGCCAGCAGAGGAGGTGATGAGCAGTTCTTC	CASRGGDEQFF
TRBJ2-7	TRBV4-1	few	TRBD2	TGCGCCAGCAGCCAAGACTTGACTAGCGGGGGTTCCTACGAGCAGTACTTC	CASSQDLTSGGSYEQYF
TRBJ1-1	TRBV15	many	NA	TGTGCCACCAGCTTCAGACCGGGATCGAACACTGAAGCTTTCTTT	CATSFRPGSNTEAFF
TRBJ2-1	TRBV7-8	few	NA	TGTGCCAGCATCCCCCGGAGGGGAGCGGCCTACAATGAGCAGTTCTTC	CASIPRRGAAYNEQFF
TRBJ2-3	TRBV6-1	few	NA	TGTGCCAGCAATACTTATGGCGCAGATACGCAGTATTTT	CASNTYGADTQYF